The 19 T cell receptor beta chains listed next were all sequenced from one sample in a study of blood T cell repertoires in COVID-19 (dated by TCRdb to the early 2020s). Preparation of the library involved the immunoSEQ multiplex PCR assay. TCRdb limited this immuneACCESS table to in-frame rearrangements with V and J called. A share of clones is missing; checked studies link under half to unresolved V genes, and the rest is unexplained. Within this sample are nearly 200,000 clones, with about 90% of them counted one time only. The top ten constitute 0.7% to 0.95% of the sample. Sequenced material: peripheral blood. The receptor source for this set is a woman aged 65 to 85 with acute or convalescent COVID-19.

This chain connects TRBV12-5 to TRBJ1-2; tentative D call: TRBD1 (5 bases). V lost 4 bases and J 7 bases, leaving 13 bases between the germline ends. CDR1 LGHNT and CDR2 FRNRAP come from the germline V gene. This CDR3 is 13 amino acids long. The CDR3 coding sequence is TGTGCTAGTGGTTCCGGGGGTAGCGGTGGCTACACCTTC. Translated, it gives CASGSGGSGGYTF.

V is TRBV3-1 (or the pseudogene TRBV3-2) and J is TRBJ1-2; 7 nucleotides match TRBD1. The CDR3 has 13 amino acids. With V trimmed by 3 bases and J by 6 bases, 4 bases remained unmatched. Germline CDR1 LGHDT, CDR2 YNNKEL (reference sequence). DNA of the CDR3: TGTGCCAGCAGCCACTGGCAGGGGGATGGCTACACCTTC. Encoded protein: CASSHWQGDGYTF.

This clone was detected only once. The CDR3 region is CASSGGQGAPGNTIYF. The CDR3 bases are TGCGCCAGCAGCGGCGGGCAGGGGGCTCCTGGAAACACCATATATTTT. The chain recombines TRBV5-1 with TRBJ1-3; TRBD1 matches 8 bases. This CDR3 spans 16 amino acids. The germline gives CDR1 SGHRS, CDR2 YFSETQ. With V trimmed by 4 bases and J by 2 bases, 8 bases remained unmatched.

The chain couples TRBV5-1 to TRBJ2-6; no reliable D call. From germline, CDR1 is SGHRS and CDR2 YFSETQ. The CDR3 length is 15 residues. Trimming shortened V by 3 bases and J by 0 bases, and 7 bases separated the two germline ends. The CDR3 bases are TGCGCCAGCAGCTATCAGGTCTCTGGGGCCAACGTCCTGACTTTC. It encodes CASSYQVSGANVLTF.

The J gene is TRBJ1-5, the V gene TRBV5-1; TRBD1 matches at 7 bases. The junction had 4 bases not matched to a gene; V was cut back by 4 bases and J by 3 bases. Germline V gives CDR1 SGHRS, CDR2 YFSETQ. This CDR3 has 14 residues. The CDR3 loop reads CASSPGQPNQPQHF. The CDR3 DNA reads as TGCGCCAGCAGCCCGGGACAGCCCAATCAGCCCCAGCATTTT.

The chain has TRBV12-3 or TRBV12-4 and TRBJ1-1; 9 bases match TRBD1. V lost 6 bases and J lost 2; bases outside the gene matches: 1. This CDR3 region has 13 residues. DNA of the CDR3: TGTGCCAGCAGCACAGGGGGCAACACTGAAGCTTTCTTT. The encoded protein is CASSTGGNTEAFF.

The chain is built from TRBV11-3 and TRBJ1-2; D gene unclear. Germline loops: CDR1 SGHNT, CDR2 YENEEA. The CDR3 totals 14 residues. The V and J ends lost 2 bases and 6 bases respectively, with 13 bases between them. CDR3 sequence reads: CASSLSRMEDGYTF. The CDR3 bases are TGTGCCAGCAGCTTAAGCCGGATGGAGGATGGCTACACCTTC.

Written as DNA, the CDR3 is TGTGCCAGCAGCCAAGAGTCTGGGGGCCCATACACCGGGGAGCTGTTTTTT. Protein sequence: CASSQESGGPYTGELFF. The chain combines TRBV3-1 (or the pseudogene TRBV3-2) with TRBJ2-2, with a tentative D call TRBD1 (6 bases). This CDR3 contains 17 residues. CDR1 is LGHDT and CDR2 is YNNKEL in the germline V gene (reference sequence). With 0 bases removed from V and 3 bases from J, the gap between germline ends came to 14 bases.

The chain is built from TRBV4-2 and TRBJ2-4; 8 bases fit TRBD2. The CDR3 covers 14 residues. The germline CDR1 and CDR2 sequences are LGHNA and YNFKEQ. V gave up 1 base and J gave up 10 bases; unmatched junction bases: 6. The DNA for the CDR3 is TGTGCCAGCAGCCAAGGGGGACTAGATCGAATTCAGTACTTC. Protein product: CASSQGGLDRIQYF.

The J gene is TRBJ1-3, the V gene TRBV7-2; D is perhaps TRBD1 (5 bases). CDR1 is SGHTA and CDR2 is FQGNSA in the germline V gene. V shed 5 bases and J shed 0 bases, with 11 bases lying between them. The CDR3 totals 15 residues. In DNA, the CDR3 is TGTGCCAGCAGCCTCAGGGAGGGCTCTGGAAACACCATATATTTT. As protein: CASSLREGSGNTIYF.

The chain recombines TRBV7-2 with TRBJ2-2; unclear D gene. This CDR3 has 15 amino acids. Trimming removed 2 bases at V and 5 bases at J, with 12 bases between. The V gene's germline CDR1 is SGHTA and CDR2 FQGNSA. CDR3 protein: CASSLWVQVTGELFF. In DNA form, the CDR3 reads TGTGCCAGCAGCTTATGGGTTCAGGTGACCGGGGAGCTGTTTTTT.

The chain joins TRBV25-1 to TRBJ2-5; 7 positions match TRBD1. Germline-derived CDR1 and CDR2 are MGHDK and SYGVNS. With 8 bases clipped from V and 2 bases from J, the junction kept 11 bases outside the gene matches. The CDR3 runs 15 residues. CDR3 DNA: TGTGCCAGCGGCCCGTTGGGACAGCGTCAAGAGACCCAGTACTTC. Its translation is CASGPLGQRQETQYF. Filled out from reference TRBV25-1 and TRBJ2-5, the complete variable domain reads EADIYQTPRYLVIGTGKKITLECSQTMGHDKMYWYQQDPGMELHLIHYSYGVNSTEKGDLSSESTVSRIRTEHFPLTLESARPSHTSQYLCASGPLGQRQETQYFGPGTRLLVL.

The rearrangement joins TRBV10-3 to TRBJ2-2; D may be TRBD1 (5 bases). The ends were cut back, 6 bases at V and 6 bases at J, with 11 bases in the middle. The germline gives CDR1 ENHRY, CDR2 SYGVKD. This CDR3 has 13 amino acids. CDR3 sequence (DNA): TGTGCCATCAGGCAGGACATACCCGGGGAGCTGTTTTTT. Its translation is CAIRQDIPGELFF.

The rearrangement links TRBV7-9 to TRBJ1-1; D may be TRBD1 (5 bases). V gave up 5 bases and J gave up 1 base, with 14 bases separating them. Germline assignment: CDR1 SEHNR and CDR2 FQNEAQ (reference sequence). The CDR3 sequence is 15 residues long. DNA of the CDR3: TGTGCCAGCAGCAGTAACAGGTTCACGAACACTGAAGCTTTCTTT. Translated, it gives CASSSNRFTNTEAFF.

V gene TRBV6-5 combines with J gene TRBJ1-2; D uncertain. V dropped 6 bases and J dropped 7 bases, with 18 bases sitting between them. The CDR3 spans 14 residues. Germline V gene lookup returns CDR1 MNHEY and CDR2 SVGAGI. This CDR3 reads CASSPEVQVSGYTF. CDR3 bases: TGTGCCAGCAGCCCGGAAGTTCAGGTCTCTGGCTACACCTTC.

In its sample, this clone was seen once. The CDR3 protein is CASSARDRGFAQPQHF. Here the CDR3 DNA reads TGTGCCAGCAGCGCTAGGGACAGGGGGTTTGCTCAGCCCCAGCATTTT. The chain is built from TRBV13 and TRBJ1-5; TRBD1 agrees at 11 bases. Germline CDR1 reads PRHDT; CDR2 reads FYEKMQ (reference sequence). The ends lost 5 bases at V and 6 bases at J; junction bases unmatched: 9. The CDR3 spans 16 residues.

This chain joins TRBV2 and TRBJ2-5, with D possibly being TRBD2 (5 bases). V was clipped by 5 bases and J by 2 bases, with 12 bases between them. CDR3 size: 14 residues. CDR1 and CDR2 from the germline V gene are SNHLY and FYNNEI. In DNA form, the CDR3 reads TGTGCCAGCAGTCCCGGACTTTTACAAGAGACCCAGTACTTC. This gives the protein CASSPGLLQETQYF. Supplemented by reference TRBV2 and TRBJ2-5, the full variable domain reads EPEVTQTPSHQVTQMGQEVILRCVPISNHLYFYWYRQILGQKVEFLVSFYNNEISEKSEIFDDQFSVERPDGSNFTLKIRSTKLEDSAMYFCASSPGLLQETQYFGPGTRLLVL.

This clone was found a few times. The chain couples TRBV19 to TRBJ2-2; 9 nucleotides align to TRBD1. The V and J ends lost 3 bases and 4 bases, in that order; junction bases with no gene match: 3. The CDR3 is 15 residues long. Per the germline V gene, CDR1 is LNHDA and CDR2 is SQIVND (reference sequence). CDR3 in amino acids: CASSMGTGLTGELFF. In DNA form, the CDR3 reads TGTGCCAGTAGTATGGGGACAGGGCTCACCGGGGAGCTGTTTTTT.

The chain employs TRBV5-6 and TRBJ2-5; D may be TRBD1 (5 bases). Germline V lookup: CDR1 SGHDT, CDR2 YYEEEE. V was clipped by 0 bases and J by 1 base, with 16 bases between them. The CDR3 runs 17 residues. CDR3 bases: TGTGCCAGCAGCTTGGTAAGGGCCAGGGCAGGCCAAGAGACCCAGTACTTC. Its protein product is CASSLVRARAGQETQYF. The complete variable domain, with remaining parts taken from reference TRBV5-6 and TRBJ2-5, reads DAGVTQSPTHLIKTRGQQVTLRCSPKSGHDTVSWYQQALGQGPQFIFQYYEEEERQRGNFPDRFSGHQFPNYSSELNVNALLLGDSALYLCASSLVRARAGQETQYFGPGTRLLVL.